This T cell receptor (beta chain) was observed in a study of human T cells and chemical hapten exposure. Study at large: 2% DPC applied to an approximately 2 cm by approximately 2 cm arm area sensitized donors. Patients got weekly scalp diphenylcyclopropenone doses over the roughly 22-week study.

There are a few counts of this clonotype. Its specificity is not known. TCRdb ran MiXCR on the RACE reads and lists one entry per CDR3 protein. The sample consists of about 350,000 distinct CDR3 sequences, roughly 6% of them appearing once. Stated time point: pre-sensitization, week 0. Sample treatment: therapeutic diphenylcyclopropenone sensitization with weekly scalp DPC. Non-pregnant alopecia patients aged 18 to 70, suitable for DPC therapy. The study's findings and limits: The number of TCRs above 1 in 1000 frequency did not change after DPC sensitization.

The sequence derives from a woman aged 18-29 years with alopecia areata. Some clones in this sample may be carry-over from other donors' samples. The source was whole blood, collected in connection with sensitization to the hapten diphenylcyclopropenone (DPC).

CDR3 DNA: TGTGCCAGTTGTCTACAAAGGAATGGCTACACCTTC. It yields the protein CASCLQRNGYTF. The V and J genes are TRBV12-3 or TRBV12-4 and TRBJ1-2; D gene uncertain. The CDR3 contains 12 residues. V gave up 9 bases and J gave up 6 bases, with 14 bases separating them.